This TCR beta chain was obtained from a study of T cell responses to AZD1222 COVID-19 vaccine (dated by TCRdb to the early 2020s). About the study as a whole: AZD1222 recipients with second doses at about 4 weeks or about 12 weeks were pooled, because spike-specific TCR depth and breadth did not differ between schedules. A total of under 250 trial participants underwent TCR sequencing, of whom roughly 210 had received two doses of AZD1222 and some 25 had received two doses of the MenACWY control vaccine. Trial participants were enrolled by age into 18-55, 56-69 and 70-plus year subgroups, with around 150, 28 and 57 TCR-sequenced participants respectively. Here is what the overall study found, with its caveats: Most participants were white British and females outnumbered males, and the authors suggested that clonal diversity may have been underestimated. The 56-69-year group was small, and its depth increase did not reach significance, likely because of low power. A significant rise in spike-specific TCR breadth and depth was observed after two AZD1222 doses relative to day 0 and relative to MenACWY recipients. Conclusions about previously exposed vaccinees are limited because only five to seven AZD1222 recipients were SARS-CoV-2 seropositive at baseline. Reportedly, almost half of the unique spike-specific TCRs recognized epitopes lying outside the regions that are mutated in the B.1.351 and B.1.1.7 variants. The vaccine-associated CD4 TCRs covered the entire spike protein, and the dominant responses fell in regions 160-218 and 743-854. Because no samples from the day 14 peak response were available, repertoires could be characterized only after the peak T cell response.

The time point tag for this specimen amounts to: baseline before first vaccination. Samples from vaccinated people were obtained from the UK trials COV001 and COV002, which included a single-blind randomized controlled phase 2/3 trial of AZD1222 (ChAdOx1 nCoV-19) in healthy adults. For TCRbeta chain sequencing, PBMC samples were collected from trial participants at day 0 and at day 28 after the second dose. The CDR3 regions of human TCRbeta chains were analyzed by immunosequencing. The source study handled its data this way. Repertoire TCRs were checked for matches against a reference library of SARS-CoV-2-specific TCRs that had been generated using the MIRA antigen-specificity platform. Breadth was defined as the fraction of unique TCRs that were SARS-CoV-2-associated. Depth was defined as the fraction of total T cells that were SARS-CoV-2-associated. Each spike-specific TCR was assigned to its reactive spike region and to a CD4 or CD8 class using the MIRA data. Log10-transformed breadth and depth values were compared by one-way ANOVA with Sidak's multiple comparisons tests. This is the immuneACCESS table as TCRdb keeps it, with only in-frame sequences that have V and J called. A part of the clones is gone; compared with another copy, unresolved V genes explain less than half, and the rest is unexplained. For V, J and clone size, that table is used; D and trimming come from the DNA. The sample table records 120,000 to 150,000 clones; about 90% of these occur just once. The ten biggest clones cover about 5.5% of the sample.

The germline V and J ends show losses of 5 bases and 3 bases respectively, and no gene match explains 5 bases of the junction. Looking up the germline V gene yields CDR1 MNHEY and CDR2 SVGAGI. The CDR3 goes from the cysteine to the phenylalanine over 14 residues. The kept DNA is CDR3 alone, 42 bases in frame from the first base. The table lists this clone with a count of one. The target of this receptor is not known. Per-base quality was not reported, and no clone a single base away is much larger than it. The V and J genes are TRBV6-5 and TRBJ2-7, with 9 bases matching TRBD2. The TCR comes from an adult in good health. The source material was peripheral blood, sampled on day 0 of AZD1222 vaccination. The nucleotide sequence is TGTGCCAGCAGTCTAGCGGGACGGAGCTACGAGCAGTACTTC. The translation is CASSLAGRSYEQYF.